The 17 T cell receptor beta chains below were found in one sample sequenced in a study of T-cell reconstitution after alpha-beta-depleted transplantation in children. A library of TCRbeta sequences, prepared with unique molecular identifiers, was generated. TCRdb passed the PCR reads through MiXCR, listing each CDR3 protein once. The sample includes 500,000 or so distinct CDR3 sequences, 32% of them seen just once. This specimen was PBMCs from the stem cell graft donor, taken from the stem cell graft. These receptors were taken from a human donor who donated a stem cell graft to a child with aplastic anemia.

The chain carries TRBV7-2 and TRBJ2-3; unclear D gene. CDR1 and CDR2 (germline): SGHTA, FQGNSA. The CDR3 totals 14 residues. V shed 1 base and J shed 6 bases, with 11 bases lying between them. The CDR3 region has the DNA TGTGCCAGCAGCTTAGGCGGTCCCCCCGATACGCAGTATTTT. It translates to CASSLGGPPDTQYF.

This chain uses TRBV20-1 with TRBJ2-1; possibly TRBD2 for D (5 bases). The CDR3 spans 13 residues. CDR1 is DFQATT, CDR2 SNEGSKA, per germline (reference sequence). V lost 1 base and J 4 bases, leaving 8 bases between the germline ends. In nucleotides, the CDR3 is TGCAGTGCTAGAGCGGGATCTTACAATGAGCAGTTCTTC. Protein product: CSARAGSYNEQFF.

The V call is TRBV27, the J call TRBJ2-5, with 13 bases lining up with TRBD2. J gave up 4 bases and V 2 bases, and 4 bases lay outside the gene matches. The CDR3 spans 16 residues. Germline V lookup: CDR1 MNHEY, CDR2 SMNVEV (reference sequence). The CDR3 sequence is CASSLRTSGRGETQYF. CDR3 sequence (DNA): TGTGCCAGCAGTTTACGAACTAGCGGGAGGGGAGAGACCCAGTACTTC.

The DNA of the CDR3 is TGTGCCAGCAGCGTAGTATCAGGGGTGCATAGCTATGGCTACACCTTC. It codes for CASSVVSGVHSYGYTF. J is TRBJ1-2 and V is TRBV9, with a possible D match to TRBD1 (6 bases). V lost 0 bases to trimming and J lost 4 bases, with 16 bases between them. Per the germline V gene, CDR1 is SGDLS and CDR2 is YYNGEE. The CDR3 is 16 amino acids.

The rearrangement links TRBV12-5 to TRBJ2-1; 10 nucleotides align to TRBD1. V shed 0 bases and J 8 bases; nucleotides not matched to a gene: 25. Germline V gene data show CDR1 as LGHNT and CDR2 as FRNRAP. The length of the CDR3 is 22 residues. CDR3 DNA: TGTGCTAGTGGTTTGGTAAAAGGCCGGACAGGGGGATCCCTAGGGGTCGTGGATGAGCAGTTCTTC. Its translation is CASGLVKGRTGGSLGVVDEQFF. The full variable domain, its missing parts supplied by reference TRBV12-5 and TRBJ2-1, is DARVTQTPRHKVTEMGQEVTMRCQPILGHNTVFWYRQTMMQGLELLAYFRNRAPLDDSGMPKDRFSAEMPDATLATLKIQPSEPRDSAVYFCASGLVKGRTGGSLGVVDEQFFGPGTRLTVL.

The rearrangement links TRBV18 to TRBJ2-3; 10 bases match TRBD2. With V trimmed by 3 bases and J by 5 bases, 11 bases remained unmatched. This CDR3 spans 17 amino acids. CDR1 and CDR2 from the germline V gene are KGHSH and LQKENI. This CDR3 reads CASSPSLAGYVKDTQYF. In DNA, the CDR3 is TGTGCCAGCTCACCGTCACTAGCGGGATATGTTAAAGATACGCAGTATTTT.

This clonotype has a handful of counts. V is TRBV6-1 and J is TRBJ2-7; 7 bases match TRBD2. CDR3 length equals 12 residues. Germline V lookup: CDR1 MNHNS, CDR2 SASEGT. V gave up 8 bases and J gave up 5 bases; unmatched junction bases: 6. CDR3 sequence reads: CASRWRENEQYF. Here the CDR3 DNA reads TGTGCCAGCCGTTGGCGGGAGAACGAGCAGTACTTC.

This clonotype showed up many times. The V gene is TRBV12-3 or TRBV12-4, the J gene TRBJ1-1; D gene unclear. The V and J ends lost 6 bases and 0 bases respectively, with 11 bases between them. This CDR3 has 14 residues. This CDR3 reads CASSSDGLNTEAFF. The CDR3 nucleotides are TGTGCCAGCAGCTCGGACGGATTGAACACTGAAGCTTTCTTT.

The rearrangement uses TRBV18 and TRBJ2-1, with a possible D match to TRBD2 (6 bases). V was clipped by 0 bases and J by 9 bases, with 9 bases between them. The germline CDR1 and CDR2 sequences are KGHSH and LQKENI. This CDR3 contains 13 residues. For the CDR3, the DNA is TGTGCCAGCTCACCACCGGGGGACTCTGAGCAGTTCTTC. It is translated as CASSPPGDSEQFF. The full variable domain, completed using reference TRBV18 and TRBJ2-1, is NAGVMQNPRHLVRRRGQEARLRCSPMKGHSHVYWYRQLPEEGLKFMVYLQKENIIDESGMPKERFSAEFPKEGPSILRIQQVVRGDSAAYFCASSPPGDSEQFFGPGTRLTVL.

This chain links TRBV18 with TRBJ1-6, with D perhaps TRBD1 (5 bases). The germline V gene encodes CDR1 KGHSH and CDR2 LQKENI. The CDR3 runs to 17 residues. V was clipped by 1 base and J by 4 bases, with 14 bases between them. The CDR3 sequence is CASSPRADRPYNSPLHF. The CDR3, as DNA: TGTGCCAGCTCACCACGGGCCGACAGACCTTATAATTCACCCCTCCACTTT.

V gene TRBV7-9 combines with J gene TRBJ1-2; 7 bases align to TRBD1. The junction had 12 bases not matched to a gene; V was cut back by 6 bases and J by 8 bases. The CDR3 has 14 amino acids. Germline CDR1 and CDR2: SEHNR and FQNEAQ (reference sequence). CDR3 sequence (DNA): TGTGCCAGCAGTCCTACAGGGGACAAAGGAGGCTACACCTTC. Its translation: CASSPTGDKGGYTF.

The chain has TRBV7-9 and TRBJ2-7; D is undetermined. This CDR3 spans 14 amino acids. Germline V gene sequence: CDR1 SEHNR, CDR2 FQNEAQ (reference sequence). V was trimmed by 5 bases and J by 6 bases, leaving 17 bases between them. The CDR3 coding sequence is TGTGCCAGCAGCCTAACCTCGGCGTCCGGCGAGCAGTACTTC. Protein product: CASSLTSASGEQYF. Looking up the rest from reference TRBV7-9 and TRBJ2-7 gives the full variable domain: DTGVSQNPRHKITKRGQNVTFRCDPISEHNRLYWYRQTLGQGPEFLTYFQNEAQLEKSRLLSDRFSAERPKGSFSTLEIQRTEQGDSAMYLCASSLTSASGEQYFGPGTRLTVT.

The chain is built from TRBV7-9 and TRBJ2-3; TRBD2 matches at 7 bases. The germline V gene encodes CDR1 SEHNR and CDR2 FQNEAQ (reference sequence). The CDR3 contains 15 residues. V dropped 1 base and J dropped 0; count of bases not matched to a gene: 1. In DNA form, the CDR3 reads TGTGCCAGCAGCTTAGACGGGGGGAGCACAGATACGCAGTATTTT. This codes for CASSLDGGSTDTQYF.

The V gene is TRBV20-1, the J gene TRBJ1-4, with 7 bases lining up with TRBD1. This CDR3 region has 14 residues. Germline CDR1 DFQATT, CDR2 SNEGSKA (reference sequence). V lost 5 bases and J lost 8; bases outside the gene matches: 11. CDR3 DNA: TGCAGTGCTCCTCGACAGGGATCAGGCGAAAAACTGTTTTTT. Protein sequence: CSAPRQGSGEKLFF.

The chain combines TRBV4-3 with TRBJ2-1; 8 bases match TRBD2. J was trimmed by 7 bases and V by 2 bases; bases with no gene match: 16. The CDR3 has 18 amino acids. CDR1 and CDR2 from the germline V gene are LGHNA and YSLEER. This chain's CDR3 is CASSQSGGSSGIGNEQFF. The DNA for the CDR3 is TGCGCCAGCAGCCAATCCGGGGGGAGTAGCGGGATAGGTAATGAGCAGTTCTTC.

V and J are TRBV5-1 and TRBJ2-1, with D hard to call. CDR3 size: 14 residues. Germline CDR1 SGHRS, CDR2 YFSETQ. V was pared by 3 bases and J by 8 bases, with 15 bases between. CDR3 loop: CASSSAGVLHEQFF. CDR3 in DNA: TGCGCCAGCAGCTCTGCTGGGGTACTCCATGAGCAGTTCTTC.

This chain uses TRBV5-6 with TRBJ1-2; no firm D call. There are 13 residues in the CDR3. Germline V lookup: CDR1 SGHDT, CDR2 YYEEEE. V dropped 4 bases and J dropped 6 bases, with 13 bases sitting between them. The CDR3 is CASSPGLGDGYTF. CDR3 DNA: TGTGCCAGCAGCCCCGGGTTAGGCGATGGCTACACCTTC.